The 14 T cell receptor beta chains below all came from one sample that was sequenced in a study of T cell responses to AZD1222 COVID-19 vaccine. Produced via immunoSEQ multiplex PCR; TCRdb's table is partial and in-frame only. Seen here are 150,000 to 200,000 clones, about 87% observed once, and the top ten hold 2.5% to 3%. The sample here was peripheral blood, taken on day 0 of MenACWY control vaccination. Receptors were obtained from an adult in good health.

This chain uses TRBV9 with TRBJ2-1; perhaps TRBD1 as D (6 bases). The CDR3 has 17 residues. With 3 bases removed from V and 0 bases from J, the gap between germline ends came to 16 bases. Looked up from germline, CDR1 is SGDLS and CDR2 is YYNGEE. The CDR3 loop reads CASSARTGRSSYNEQFF. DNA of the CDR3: TGTGCCAGCAGCGCAAGAACAGGGCGGAGCTCCTACAATGAGCAGTTCTTC.

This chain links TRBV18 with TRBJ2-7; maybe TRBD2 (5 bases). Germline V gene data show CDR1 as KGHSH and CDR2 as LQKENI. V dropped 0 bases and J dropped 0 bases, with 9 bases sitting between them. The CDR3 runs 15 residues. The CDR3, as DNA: TGTGCCAGCTCACCACCGGGAGCGAACTCCTACGAGCAGTACTTC. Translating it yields CASSPPGANSYEQYF.

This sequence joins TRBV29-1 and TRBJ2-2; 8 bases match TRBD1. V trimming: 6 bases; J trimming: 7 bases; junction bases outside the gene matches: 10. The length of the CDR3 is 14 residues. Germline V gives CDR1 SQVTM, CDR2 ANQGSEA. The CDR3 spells CSVLQGATNGELFF. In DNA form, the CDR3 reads TGCAGCGTATTGCAGGGGGCGACAAACGGGGAGCTGTTTTTT.

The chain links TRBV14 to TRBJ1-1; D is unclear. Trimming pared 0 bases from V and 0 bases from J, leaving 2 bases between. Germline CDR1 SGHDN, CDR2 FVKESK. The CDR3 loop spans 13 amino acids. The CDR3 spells CASSQDMNTEAFF. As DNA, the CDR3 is TGTGCCAGCAGCCAAGATATGAACACTGAAGCTTTCTTT.

The CDR3 DNA reads TGTGCCAGCAGCCCTAGCGGGATTAGCTCCTACGAGCAGTACTTC. It yields the protein CASSPSGISSYEQYF. V usage is TRBV4-2 and J usage is TRBJ2-7, with TRBD2 matching over 9 bases. This CDR3 is built from 15 residues. Germline V lookup: CDR1 LGHNA, CDR2 YNFKEQ. The V segment lost 4 bases and the J segment 0 bases; nucleotides outside the gene matches: 4.

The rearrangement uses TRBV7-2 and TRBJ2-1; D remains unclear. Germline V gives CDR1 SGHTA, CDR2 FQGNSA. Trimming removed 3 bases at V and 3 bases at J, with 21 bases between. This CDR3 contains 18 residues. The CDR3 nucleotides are TGTGCCAGCAGCTTCACCGGGCCCGGAACGAGTAGCTACAATGAGCAGTTCTTC. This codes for CASSFTGPGTSSYNEQFF.

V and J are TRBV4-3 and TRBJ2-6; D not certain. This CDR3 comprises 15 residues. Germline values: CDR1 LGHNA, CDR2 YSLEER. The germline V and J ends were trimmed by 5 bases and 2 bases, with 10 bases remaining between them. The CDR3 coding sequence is TGCGCCAGCAGCTACCTGTTTGCTGGGGCCAACGTCCTGACTTTC. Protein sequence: CASSYLFAGANVLTF.

Here the CDR3 DNA reads TGTGCCAGCAGCTTGGGACTGCTACCCACCCAAGAGACCCAGTACTTC. Translated: CASSLGLLPTQETQYF. V is TRBV11-2 and J is TRBJ2-5; tentatively, D is TRBD2 (6 bases). Germline lookup yields CDR1 SGHAT and CDR2 FQNNGV. This CDR3 has 16 residues. V lost 3 bases, J lost 1 base, and 15 bases lay in between.

CDR3 nucleotide sequence: TGCGCCAGCACTCCCGGACAGCTAAATCAGCCCCAGCATTTT. Its translation: CASTPGQLNQPQHF. V usage is TRBV23-1 and J usage is TRBJ1-5, with D tentatively TRBD1 (6 bases). TRBV23-1 is marked as an open reading frame, function uncertain. With 7 bases removed from V and 4 bases from J, the gap between germline ends came to 14 bases. The CDR3 consists of 14 residues.

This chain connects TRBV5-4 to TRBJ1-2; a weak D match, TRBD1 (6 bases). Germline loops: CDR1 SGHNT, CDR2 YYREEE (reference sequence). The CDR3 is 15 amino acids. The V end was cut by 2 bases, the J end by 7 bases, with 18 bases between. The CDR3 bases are TGTGCCAGCAGCTTTTCAAATTTACAGGGAAGTGGCTACACCTTC. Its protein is CASSFSNLQGSGYTF.

CDR3 DNA: TGTGCCAGCAGCCATCTAGCGGATTCCACAGATACGCAGTATTTT. This encodes CASSHLADSTDTQYF. The chain is built from TRBV27 and TRBJ2-3, with TRBD2 identical over 7 bases. Germline CDR1 is MNHEY and CDR2 is SMNVEV (reference sequence). The CDR3 runs to 15 residues. V was clipped by 6 bases and J by 2 bases; unmatched bases: 8.

The CDR3 here is CASRGTGRAGELFF. CDR3 nucleotides: TGTGCCAGCAGGGGTACAGGGCGGGCCGGGGAGCTGTTTTTT. The V call is TRBV28, the J call TRBJ2-2; D is possibly TRBD1 (6 bases). The CDR3 is made up of 14 amino acids. V dropped 6 bases and J dropped 6 bases, with 14 bases sitting between them. CDR1 and CDR2 (germline): MDHEN, SYDVKM.

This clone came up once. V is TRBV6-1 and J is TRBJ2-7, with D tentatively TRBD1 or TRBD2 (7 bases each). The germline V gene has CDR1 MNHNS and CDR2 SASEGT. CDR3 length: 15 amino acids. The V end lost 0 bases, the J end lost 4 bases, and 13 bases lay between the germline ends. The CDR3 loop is CASSEAGGGGYEQYF. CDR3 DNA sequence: TGTGCCAGCAGTGAAGCGGGAGGGGGCGGATACGAGCAGTACTTC.

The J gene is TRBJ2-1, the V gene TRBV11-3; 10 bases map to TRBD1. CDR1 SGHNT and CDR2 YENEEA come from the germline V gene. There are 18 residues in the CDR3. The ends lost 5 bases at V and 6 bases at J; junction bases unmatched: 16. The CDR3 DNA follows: TGTGCCAGCAGCCAGGCTGTGGGACAGGGGCGGGATGGCAATGAGCAGTTCTTC. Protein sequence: CASSQAVGQGRDGNEQFF.